The 14 T cell receptor beta chains reported below all come from one sample, sequenced in a study of shared clonotypes between healthy human individuals. CD45RO-negative, CCR7-positively selected cells formed the naive CD8 fraction, excluding terminally differentiated effector memory CD45RA+ cells. Assay: immunoSEQ multiplex PCR; the TCRdb copy retains only in-frame clones and omits some. The sample gives about 2 million clones, less than 95% of which show up once; roughly 1.1% is in the top ten. The sequencing input was naive CD8+ T cells sorted from blood. These receptors were obtained from a man aged 18 to 30 in good health.

The chain couples TRBV6-5 to TRBJ2-7; 8 nucleotides agree with TRBD2. The CDR3 length is 15 residues. Losses at the gene ends were 6 bases for V and 2 bases for J; bases not matched to a gene: 9. CDR1 and CDR2 (germline): MNHEY, SVGAGI. The chain's CDR3 is CASRPTGRGAYEQYF. For the CDR3, the DNA is TGTGCCAGCAGACCTACAGGGCGGGGGGCCTACGAGCAGTACTTC.

This clone was picked up one time. The chain combines TRBV7-8 with TRBJ2-5; D remains ambiguous. Matching the DNA end better, TRBJ2-7 makes the J call doubtful. This CDR3 has 14 residues. The germline gives CDR1 SGHVS, CDR2 FQNEAQ. This chain's CDR3 is CASSLVPEANEQYF. CDR3 DNA: TGTGCCAGCAGCTTAGTCCCAGAGGCTAACGAGCAGTACTTC.

CDR3 amino acids: CASSLLTPEPQPQHF. The CDR3, as DNA: TGTGCCAGCAGTTTATTAACGCCAGAGCCTCAGCCCCAGCATTTT. The chain is built from TRBV27 and TRBJ1-5; no clear D. V was cut by 1 base and J by 6 bases, with 13 bases left in between. The CDR3 loop spans 15 amino acids. Germline V CDR1 and CDR2: MNHEY, SMNVEV (reference sequence).

This rearrangement joins TRBV13 to TRBJ1-4; the D is unclear. Trimming left V 2 bases short and J 6 bases short, with 10 bases between. Germline V gene data show CDR1 as PRHDT and CDR2 as FYEKMQ (reference sequence). The CDR3 extends over 14 amino acids. DNA of the CDR3: TGTGCCAGCAGCTTAAGAGGGATCCATGAAAAACTGTTTTTT. Its translation: CASSLRGIHEKLFF.

The chain joins TRBV28 to TRBJ2-1; 9 positions agree with TRBD2. Losses at the gene ends were 3 bases for V and 5 bases for J; bases not matched to a gene: 8. CDR1 is MDHEN and CDR2 is SYDVKM in the germline V gene. The CDR3 runs to 16 residues. CDR3 residues: CASSFGLAGLDNEQFF. In DNA form, the CDR3 reads TGTGCCAGCAGTTTCGGGCTAGCGGGGCTAGACAATGAGCAGTTCTTC.

This clone was counted once. The chain is built from TRBV7-9 and TRBJ2-1; no clear D gene. The CDR3 covers 13 residues. Deletions cut 1 base from V and 10 bases from J, with 11 bases between. Germline V CDR1 and CDR2: SEHNR, FQNEAQ (reference sequence). The CDR3 DNA reads as TGTGCCAGCAGCTTAGGGACGAAAGCCGAGCAGTTCTTC. Its protein is CASSLGTKAEQFF.

This chain joins TRBV7-2 and TRBJ2-6; either TRBD1 or TRBD2 may fit D (5 bases each). Germline CDR1 is SGHTA and CDR2 is FQGNSA. CDR3 length equals 17 residues. Trimming took off 1 base at V and 0 bases at J, with 10 bases between the two ends. The CDR3 region is CASSLEGTLSGANVLTF. DNA for the CDR3: TGTGCCAGCAGCTTAGAAGGGACCCTCTCTGGGGCCAACGTCCTGACTTTC.

CDR3 amino acids: CASSNGGSPYEQYF. The CDR3 bases are TGTGCCAGCAGCAACGGGGGTAGCCCCTACGAGCAGTACTTC. V is TRBV7-6 and J is TRBJ2-7; a weak D match, TRBD2 (6 bases). V lost 5 bases and J 2 bases, leaving 13 bases between the germline ends. Germline V lookup: CDR1 SGHVS, CDR2 FNYEAQ. This CDR3 region has 14 residues.

The V and J genes are TRBV5-6 and TRBJ2-5, with 15 bases identical to TRBD2. V was pared by 4 bases and J by 2 bases, with 3 bases of the junction left unmatched. The CDR3 length is 16 residues. Germline V gene lookup returns CDR1 SGHDT and CDR2 YYEEEE. CDR3 amino acids: CASSPGLAGGQETQYF. CDR3 in DNA: TGTGCCAGCAGCCCCGGACTAGCGGGGGGGCAAGAGACCCAGTACTTC.

The chain employs TRBV5-4 and TRBJ2-2; D call uncertain. The length of the CDR3 is 13 residues. V was cut by 10 bases and J by 0 bases, with 10 bases left in between. The germline V gene has CDR1 SGHNT and CDR2 YYREEE (reference sequence). The CDR3 DNA is TGTGCCGTTTACCCCCCGAACACCGGGGAGCTGTTTTTT. It translates to CAVYPPNTGELFF.

The chain uses TRBV6-6 and TRBJ1-1; D possibly corresponds to TRBD1 (6 bases). The CDR3 is made up of 14 amino acids. CDR1 is MNHNY and CDR2 is SVGAGI in the germline V gene (reference sequence). V was shortened by 4 bases and J by 0 bases, with 9 bases between the two germline ends. The CDR3 is CASSSQGMNTEAFF. DNA for the CDR3: TGTGCCAGCAGTTCCCAGGGGATGAACACTGAAGCTTTCTTT.

The gene calls are TRBV11-2 and TRBJ1-1; D may be TRBD1 (5 bases). This CDR3 region has 18 residues. Trimming stripped 4 bases from V and 1 base from J, with 22 bases between. Germline V CDR1 and CDR2: SGHAT, FQNNGV. The CDR3: CASSYNLPWTTENTEAFF. The CDR3, as DNA: TGTGCCAGCAGCTACAACCTACCCTGGACAACCGAGAACACTGAAGCTTTCTTT. Variable domain in full (rest from reference TRBV11-2 and TRBJ1-1): EAGVAQSPRYKIIEKRQSVAFWCNPISGHATLYWYQQILGQGPKLLIQFQNNGVVDDSQLPKDRFSAERLKGVDSTLKIQPAKLEDSAVYLCASSYNLPWTTENTEAFFGQGTRLTVV.

The chain couples TRBV30 to TRBJ1-2; D may be TRBD1 (6 bases). Germline CDR1 and CDR2: GTSNPN and SVGIG (reference sequence). The CDR3 sequence is 15 residues long. With 6 bases removed from V and 4 bases from J, the gap between germline ends came to 21 bases. The CDR3 coding sequence is TGTGCCTGCCCGAACCCGGACAGTTTGACCTATGGCTACACCTTC. Encoded protein: CACPNPDSLTYGYTF.

J is TRBJ1-2 and V is TRBV4-1; the match to TRBD1 covers 9 bases. The CDR3 contains 15 residues. The junction had 3 bases not matched to a gene; V was cut back by 1 base and J by 3 bases. Looked up from germline, CDR1 is MGHRA and CDR2 is YSYEKL. CDR3 loop: CASSQVQGAHYGYTF. CDR3 in DNA: TGCGCCAGCAGCCAAGTACAGGGGGCCCACTATGGCTACACCTTC.